A single sample is the source of the 23 T cell receptor delta chains below, sequenced in a study of gamma-delta chains in newborns, infants, children. TCRdb reapplied CATT to the reads. The sample yields approximately 7,100 delta-chain clones, approximately 2.1% seen once. The sample was blood. These receptors originate from a child who was a newborn, infant or young child, either healthy, febrile or measles-vaccinated (not recorded which).

This clone was counted between two and nine times. The protein TCRdb lists belongs to a much larger clone and differs from this DNA's translation at residue 10, which points to a read error; the protein shown is made from the DNA. The V call is TRDV2, the J call TRDJ3; weak D call: TRDD3 (6 bases). The CDR3 is 17 amino acids. The germline V gene encodes CDR1 GEAIGNYY and CDR2 EKD. CDR3 nucleotide sequence: TGTGCCTGTGACACCATACTGGGCTCCTTGGACACCCGACAGATGTTTTTC. It codes for CACDTILGSLDTRQMFF.

Details on this clone: A read error likely explains why the TCRdb protein, taken from a much larger clone, differs from this DNA's translation at residue 5; the protein shown is translated from the DNA. The V call is TRDV2, the J call TRDJ3; D call uncertain. The CDR3 runs 18 residues. CDR1 is GEAIGNYY, CDR2 EKD, per germline. V lost 3 bases to trimming and J lost 1 base, with 15 bases between them. The CDR3: CACDAGWRSSWDTRQMFF. The CDR3 DNA reads TGTGCCTGTGACGCCGGCTGGCGTTCTTCCTGGGACACCCGACAGATGTTTTTC.

In the case of this clone: The protein recorded in TCRdb matches a much larger clone and deviates from this DNA's translation at residue 8, suggesting a read error; the protein here is obtained by translating the DNA. This chain links TRDV1 with TRDJ1; D may be TRDD2 (5 bases). CDR3 size: 15 residues. CDR1 and CDR2 from the germline V gene are TSWWSYY and QGS. Trimming cost V 3 bases and J 0 bases, with 11 bases left between them. The CDR3 sequence is CALGDPLLYTDKLIF. CDR3 coding DNA: TGTGCTCTTGGGGACCCTCTCCTATACACCGATAAACTCATCTTT.

This clone was recorded a few times. This sequence may be a read error, since a much larger clone differs from it by one base. The identical CDR3 is also encoded by other nucleotide sequences in the sample. The V gene is TRDV3, the J gene TRDJ3; 7 nucleotides match TRDD3. The CDR3 loop spans 17 amino acids. CDR1 and CDR2 (germline): TVYSNPD, GDNSRS (reference sequence). The V and J ends lost 1 base and 0 bases, in that order; junction bases with no gene match: 6. The CDR3 sequence: CAFTGGYGSWDTRQMFF. DNA of the CDR3: TGTGCCTTTACTGGAGGATACGGCTCCTGGGACACCCGACAGATGTTTTTC.

Concerning this clone itself: TCRdb has a much larger clone's protein, which differs at residue 6 from the translation of this DNA, likely because of a read error; what is shown is the protein translated from the DNA. The rearrangement uses TRDV2 and TRDJ3, with TRDD3 matching 10 bases. CDR1 is GEAIGNYY, CDR2 EKD, per germline. This CDR3 spans 19 amino acids. V trimming: 2 bases; J trimming: 0 bases; junction bases outside the gene matches: 6. Written as DNA, the CDR3 is TGTGCCTGTGACAAACCGGGGGATACGAGCTCCTGGGACACCCGACAGATGTTTTTC. This gives the protein CACDKPGDTSSWDTRQMFF.

Comment on this clone: With a much larger clone just one base away, this may be a read error. Other DNA sequences in the sample encode the same CDR3. V gene TRDV2 combines with J gene TRDJ3, with a possible D match to TRDD3 (6 bases). CDR1 GEAIGNYY and CDR2 EKD come from the germline V gene. The CDR3 runs 20 residues. Trimming stripped 2 bases from V and 0 bases from J, with 19 bases between. This CDR3 is CACDSVGGGTSSWDTRQMFF. The CDR3 DNA reads as TGTGCCTGTGACAGTGTTGGTGGGGGCACTAGCTCCTGGGACACCCGACAGATGTTTTTC.

This clone was seen more than once but under ten times. TCRdb attributes to this sequence the protein of a much larger clone, which differs from the DNA translation at residue 9; a read error is likely, and the protein displayed is translated from the DNA. The V gene is TRDV2, the J gene TRDJ3; D may be TRDD3 (6 bases). CDR1 and CDR2 (germline): GEAIGNYY, EKD. V lost 0 bases to trimming and J lost 0 bases, with 11 bases between them. The CDR3 loop spans 18 amino acids. The CDR3 loop reads CACDTWGSGSWDTRQMFF. CDR3 in DNA: TGTGCCTGTGACACCTGGGGGTCGGGCTCCTGGGACACCCGACAGATGTTTTTC.

This clone has more than one count but fewer than ten. With a much larger clone just one base away, this may be a read error. Other DNA sequences in this sample translate to the same CDR3. The chain recombines TRDV2 with TRDJ1; 10 bases match TRDD3. CDR3 length equals 14 residues. The germline CDR1 and CDR2 sequences are GEAIGNYY and EKD. The CDR3 nucleotides read TGCGCCTGTGACACGGGGGATACGAACGATAAACTCATCTTT. It encodes CACDTGDTNDKLIF.

This clone was seen a handful of times. Since a much larger clone is just one base distant, this may be a read error. At the DNA level, this CDR3 is encoded by other sequences in the same sample as well. CDR3 loop: CACDTGWDSWDTRQMFF. The DNA for the CDR3 is TGTGCCTGTGACACCGGGTGGGACTCCTGGGACACCCGACAAATGTTTTTC. This rearrangement joins TRDV2 to TRDJ3; D possibly corresponds to TRDD3 (5 bases). The CDR3 has 17 amino acids. Looked up from germline, CDR1 is GEAIGNYY and CDR2 is EKD.

Concerning this clone: The protein in TCRdb stems from a much larger clone and differs at residue 4 from this DNA's translation, likely a read error; here the protein is translated from the DNA. The chain joins TRDV2 to TRDJ3, with TRDD3 matching over 12 bases. This CDR3 is built from 18 residues. Trimming at V came to 6 bases and at J to 5 bases, leaving 10 bases not matched to a gene. Looked up from germline, CDR1 is GEAIGNYY and CDR2 is EKD. The CDR3 protein is CACYILGDTNRDTRQMFF. DNA of the CDR3: TGTGCCTGTTACATACTGGGGGATACTAACCGGGACACCCGACAGATGTTTTTC.

Note on this clone: The junction does not match germline at one end; this may be a read error. The chain couples TRDV2 to TRDJ3; tentatively, D is TRDD3 (5 bases). Germline assignment: CDR1 GEAIGNYY and CDR2 EKD. CDR3 size: 18 residues. Written as DNA, the CDR3 is TGTGCCTGTGACACCCTGGGCCAGCACCCCTGTGACACCCGACAGATGTTTTTC. Translated: CACDTLGQHPCDTRQMFF.

V is TRDV2 and J is TRDJ3; weak D call: TRDD3 (5 bases). From germline, CDR1 is GEAIGNYY and CDR2 EKD. The CDR3 spans 17 residues. With 5 bases removed from V and 0 bases from J, the gap between germline ends came to 13 bases. CDR3 nucleotide sequence: TGTGCCTGTGGCCTCACTGGTCGCTCCTGGGACACCCGACAGATGTTTTTC. Amino acids: CACGLTGRSWDTRQMFF.

Remarks on this clone: This may come from a read error, since a much larger clone is one base off. V is TRDV2 and J is TRDJ3; 7 nucleotides line up with TRDD3. CDR3 length equals 21 residues. The germline V gene encodes CDR1 GEAIGNYY and CDR2 EKD. The trim removed 0 bases at V and 0 bases at J, leaving 13 bases unmatched. CDR3 DNA: TGTGCCTGTGACACCGCAGGTAGGGGGATTCGCCTCTCCTGGGACACCCGACAGATGTTTTTC. The encoded protein is CACDTAGRGIRLSWDTRQMFF.

Note on this clone: A clone one base away is much larger, so this may be a read error. In the same sample, other DNA sequences code for this CDR3. The V call is TRDV1, the J call TRDJ2, with 8 bases that match TRDD3. From germline, CDR1 is TSWWSYY and CDR2 QGS. The CDR3 length is 20 residues. This chain's CDR3 is CALGDSLSDVLGGRTAQLFF. The CDR3 nucleotides are TGTGCTCTTGGGGACTCCCTTTCCGACGTACTGGGGGGTAGGACAGCGCAACTCTTCTTT.

This clone was seen a handful of times. Since a much larger clone is just one base distant, this may be a read error. Other DNA variants within this sample encode the same CDR3. The chain employs TRDV2 and TRDJ3; 9 nucleotides match TRDD3. The germline gives CDR1 GEAIGNYY, CDR2 EKD. The CDR3 is 18 residues long. For the CDR3, the DNA is TGCGCCTGTGACACCGGGGATACGTTCGCCTGGGACACCCGACAGATGTTTTTC. It translates to CACDTGDTFAWDTRQMFF.

Comment on this clone: This likely traces to a read error, being one base from a far larger clone. Other nucleotide sequences in the sample specify the same CDR3. This sequence joins TRDV2 and TRDJ3; D possibly corresponds to TRDD3 (6 bases). The CDR3 covers 18 residues. CDR1 and CDR2 from the germline V gene are GEAIGNYY and EKD. V was trimmed by 0 bases and J by 0 bases, leaving 11 bases between them. CDR3 in amino acids: CACDTVGGYSWDTRQMFF. The CDR3 DNA follows: TGTGCCTGTGACACCGTTGGGGGGTACTCCTGGGACACCCGACAGATGTTTTTC.

This clone has a handful of counts. TCRdb's protein for this DNA is that of a much larger clone and differs from the translation at residue 11, likely a read error; the protein shown is the DNA translation. Other DNA sequences of this sample code for an identical CDR3. The chain is built from TRDV2 and TRDJ3, with D maybe TRDD3 (6 bases). Germline CDR1 and CDR2: GEAIGNYY and EKD. This CDR3 is built from 17 residues. The CDR3 sequence is CACDTVPSSWGTRQMFF. The CDR3, as DNA: TGTGCCTGTGACACCGTACCCAGCTCCTGGGGCACCCGACAGATGTTTTTC.

This clone was picked up a small number of times. It differs at one base from a far larger clone, so likely a read error. Other DNA sequences in the same sample also yield this CDR3. This chain connects TRDV2 to TRDJ3; TRDD3 matches at 10 bases. The CDR3 consists of 19 residues. The germline V gene has CDR1 GEAIGNYY and CDR2 EKD. V lost 3 bases, J lost 9 bases, and 16 bases stayed unmatched. The CDR3 DNA follows: TGTGCCTGTGACCCGATCGTACTGGGGGATCCTGGTTTCACCCGACAGATGTTTTTC. It translates to CACDPIVLGDPGFTRQMFF.

For this clone: A read error likely explains this, since a far larger clone differs by one base. Other nucleotide sequences in the sample specify the same CDR3. This sequence joins TRDV2 and TRDJ1, with D uncertain. Deletions cut 7 bases from V and 0 bases from J, with 20 bases between. The CDR3 runs 16 residues. The germline CDR1 and CDR2 sequences are GEAIGNYY and EKD. The CDR3 sequence: CACDPLHARYTDKLIF. The CDR3 DNA reads TGTGCCTGCGACCCTCTCCACGCCCGGTACACCGATAAACTCATCTTT.

This chain links TRDV2 with TRDJ1; D is ambiguous. Between the trimmed V and J ends, which lost 3 bases and 6 bases, there was a span of 4 bases. CDR3 size: 10 residues. Germline loops: CDR1 GEAIGNYY, CDR2 EKD. The CDR3 sequence: CACDANKLIF. In DNA form, the CDR3 reads TGTGCCTGTGACGCAAATAAACTCATCTTT.

Points on this clone: It is likely a read error: a sequence one base away is far more abundant. The same CDR3 arises from other DNA sequences in this sample as well. The chain uses TRDV2 and TRDJ2; D may be TRDD3 (8 bases). The CDR3 totals 15 residues. CDR1 is GEAIGNYY and CDR2 is EKD in the germline V gene. The V gene lost 3 bases and the J gene lost 5 bases, with 15 bases spanning the gap. The CDR3: CACDFLLGGTAQLFF. The CDR3 DNA reads TGTGCCTGTGACTTCCTACTGGGGGGTACAGCACAACTCTTCTTT.

This clone was seen a handful of times. Translating this DNA gives a protein that differs at residue 14 from the TCRdb one, which belongs to a much larger clone; a read error is likely, and the protein shown is this translation. The chain combines TRDV2 with TRDJ3, with TRDD3 matching over 13 bases. Germline CDR1 is GEAIGNYY and CDR2 is EKD. CDR3 length: 20 residues. The CDR3 loop reads CACDTVLGDTFSWGTRQMFF. CDR3 sequence (DNA): TGTGCCTGTGACACCGTACTGGGGGATACGTTCTCCTGGGGCACCCGACAGATGTTTTTC.

For this clone: It may be a read error: a sequence one base away is much more abundant. Within the sample, other DNA sequences also encode this same CDR3. The rearrangement links TRDV2 to TRDJ3, with TRDD3 matching over 9 bases. The CDR3 totals 18 residues. The germline gives CDR1 GEAIGNYY, CDR2 EKD. As DNA, the CDR3 is TGCGCCTGTGACAGGGGATACGCGGAATCCTGGGACACCCGACAGATGTTTTTC. Residues: CACDRGYAESWDTRQMFF.